The 30 T cell receptor beta chains below were found in one sample sequenced in a study of T-cell reconstitution after alpha-beta-depleted transplantation in children. Preparation of the TCRbeta library involved a method that used unique molecular identifiers. Each CDR3 protein gets one entry after TCRdb re-called the PCR reads with MiXCR. The data hold around 340,000 distinct CDR3 sequences, with roughly 15% observed a single time. Here the sequenced sample was PBMCs, taken from the stem cell graft. The receptors come from a human donor who donated a stem cell graft to a child with Fanconi anemia.

This clonotype was observed a few times. The V and J genes are TRBV5-1 and TRBJ1-5; D ambiguous. From germline, CDR1 is SGHRS and CDR2 YFSETQ. This CDR3 comprises 14 residues. Trimming removed 4 bases from V and 5 bases from J, with 13 bases in between. CDR3 in amino acids: CASSLDSGHQPQHF. The CDR3 coding sequence is TGCGCCAGCAGCCTGGACTCGGGCCATCAGCCCCAGCATTTT.

The J gene is TRBJ2-7, the V gene TRBV6-5; D tentatively reads TRBD1 or TRBD2 (5 bases each). The CDR3 is 15 residues long. CDR1 and CDR2 (germline): MNHEY, SVGAGI. Trimming removed 4 bases at V and 6 bases at J, with 19 bases between. In nucleotides, the CDR3 is TGTGCCAGCAGTTGGTCAGGGACCGGGGCCCTCGAGCAGTACTTC. Residues: CASSWSGTGALEQYF.

The V and J genes are TRBV5-1 and TRBJ1-2; D is possibly TRBD1 (6 bases). In germline, CDR1 is SGHRS, CDR2 YFSETQ. Trimming cost V 4 bases and J 2 bases, with 15 bases left between them. CDR3 length: 15 residues. DNA for the CDR3: TGCGCCAGCAGCACCCTGGGGGGACAAAACTATGGCTACACCTTC. Its protein product is CASSTLGGQNYGYTF.

This clonotype was seen only once. This rearrangement joins TRBV10-2 to TRBJ2-3; 8 bases line up with TRBD2. V was clipped by 1 base and J by 2 bases; unmatched bases: 8. Germline CDR1 is WSHSY and CDR2 is SAAADI. The CDR3 runs to 17 residues. CDR3 region: CASSELGSGGTTDTQYF. The DNA for the CDR3 is TGCGCCAGCAGTGAGTTAGGGAGCGGGGGTACCACAGATACGCAGTATTTT.

This clonotype was counted at least ten times. The rearrangement links TRBV28 to TRBJ1-5, with D uncertain. This CDR3 spans 14 amino acids. Germline loops: CDR1 MDHEN, CDR2 SYDVKM. V dropped 6 bases and J dropped 0 bases, with 9 bases sitting between them. The CDR3 protein is CASSSPYSNQPQHF. CDR3 sequence (DNA): TGTGCCAGCAGCTCCCCCTATAGCAATCAGCCCCAGCATTTT.

This clonotype was counted a few times. This chain connects TRBV6-5 to TRBJ2-4; D remains unclear. The CDR3 spans 11 residues. V gave up 6 bases and J gave up 6 bases, with 6 bases separating them. Germline lookup yields CDR1 MNHEY and CDR2 SVGAGI. As DNA, the CDR3 is TGTGCCAGCAGGGATGGAAACATTCAGTACTTC. Protein product: CASRDGNIQYF.

This clonotype was seen a few times. J is TRBJ2-1 and V is TRBV27; 8 bases are a match to TRBD2. Trimming removed 3 bases from V and 12 bases from J; junction bases left unmatched: 4. Germline lookup yields CDR1 MNHEY and CDR2 SMNVEV (reference sequence). The CDR3 covers 12 residues. As DNA, the CDR3 is TGTGCCAGCAGTTTGCGGGGGGCGCCGCAGTTCTTC. The encoded protein is CASSLRGAPQFF.

This clonotype has at least ten counts. The rearrangement uses TRBV4-2 and TRBJ2-1; D might be TRBD1 (6 bases). Germline assignment: CDR1 LGHNA and CDR2 YNFKEQ. Trimming shortened V by 0 bases and J by 4 bases, and 10 bases separated the two germline ends. This CDR3 comprises 15 residues. This CDR3 is CASSQDPGVYNEQFF. CDR3 DNA: TGTGCCAGCAGCCAAGATCCAGGGGTGTACAATGAGCAGTTCTTC.

The CDR3 bases are TGTGCCACCAGCAGTGGAGGATATTTAAACCACGAGCAGTACTTC. This translates into CATSSGGYLNHEQYF. This chain joins TRBV15 and TRBJ2-7; tentatively, D is TRBD2 (5 bases). CDR3 length: 15 residues. Per germline, CDR1 LNHNV and CDR2 YYDKDF (reference sequence). V was trimmed by 3 bases and J by 5 bases, leaving 17 bases between them.

This clonotype has ten or more counts. This chain joins TRBV6-6 and TRBJ1-1; D not resolved. Trimming removed 2 bases at V and 1 base at J, with 5 bases between. From germline, CDR1 is MNHNY and CDR2 SVGAGI (reference sequence). This CDR3 has 13 residues. CDR3 DNA: TGTGCCAGCAGTTACGGACCGAACACTGAAGCTTTCTTT. It codes for CASSYGPNTEAFF.

This clonotype was recorded only once. The chain joins TRBV4-3 to TRBJ2-7, with 9 positions matching TRBD1. Germline lookup yields CDR1 LGHNA and CDR2 YSLEER. The CDR3 consists of 16 residues. V was pared by 4 bases and J by 3 bases, with 10 bases of the junction left unmatched. The CDR3 DNA sequence: TGCGCCAGCAGCCCGGACGGACAGGGGTCCTTCTACGAGCAGTACTTC. Its protein is CASSPDGQGSFYEQYF.

This clonotype was observed a few times. The V and J genes are TRBV6-1 and TRBJ1-6, with D perhaps TRBD1 (5 bases). The V end lost 7 bases, the J end lost 10 bases, and 14 bases lay between the germline ends. The CDR3 has 13 residues. Germline assignment: CDR1 MNHNS and CDR2 SASEGT. The DNA for the CDR3 is TGTGCCAGCACTGGGACTGGATTATCACCCCTCCACTTT. Protein: CASTGTGLSPLHF.

The CDR3 region has the DNA TGCAGCGCGTGGGGGACGGGCGTGACTGAAGCTTTCTTT. It encodes CSAWGTGVTEAFF. The chain combines TRBV29-1 with TRBJ1-1, with D perhaps matching TRBD1 (5 bases). The V end was cut by 7 bases, the J end by 5 bases, with 17 bases between. Germline CDR1 SQVTM, CDR2 ANQGSEA. The CDR3 has 13 amino acids. Complete variable domain (other parts from reference TRBV29-1 and TRBJ1-1): SAVISQKPSRDICQRGTSLTIQCQVDSQVTMMFWYRQQPGQSLTLIATANQGSEATYESGFVIDKFPISRPNLTFSTLTVSNMSPEDSSIYLCSAWGTGVTEAFFGQGTRLTVV.

This clonotype was picked up a small number of times. The rearrangement links TRBV20-1 to TRBJ2-3; D remains ambiguous. Trimming left V 3 bases short and J 3 bases short, with 10 bases between. CDR1 DFQATT and CDR2 SNEGSKA come from the germline V gene (reference sequence). The CDR3 consists of 13 residues. CDR3 nucleotides: TGCAGTGCTAGGTCGACCATGACAGATACGCAGTATTTT. This translates into CSARSTMTDTQYF.

A few counts support this clonotype. The chain carries TRBV28 and TRBJ2-7; 8 nucleotides line up with TRBD2. In germline, CDR1 is MDHEN, CDR2 SYDVKM. The CDR3 spans 16 residues. Trimming removed 5 bases from V and 2 bases from J; junction bases left unmatched: 11. The CDR3 nucleotides are TGTGCCAGCAGTCCTACCGGGACTAGAGCCACCTACGAGCAGTACGTC. Translated: CASSPTGTRATYEQYV.

In its sample, this clonotype was seen a few times. The chain couples TRBV7-8 to TRBJ1-5; the match to TRBD1 covers 8 bases. Germline lookup yields CDR1 SGHVS and CDR2 FQNEAQ. V trimming: 6 bases; J trimming: 6 bases; junction bases outside the gene matches: 7. The CDR3 contains 14 residues. The CDR3 region is CASSFAGGFQPQHF. CDR3 nucleotides: TGTGCCAGCAGTTTTGCAGGGGGCTTTCAGCCCCAGCATTTT.

The table lists this clonotype with a few counts. The V and J genes are TRBV2 and TRBJ2-1, with D perhaps matching TRBD1 (7 bases). Trimming stripped 2 bases from V and 12 bases from J, with 11 bases between. Germline assignment: CDR1 SNHLY and CDR2 FYNNEI. The CDR3 runs to 12 residues. CDR3 loop: CASSEQGGRQFF. The CDR3 DNA follows: TGTGCCAGCAGTGAACAGGGGGGACGGCAGTTCTTC. Supplemented by reference TRBV2 and TRBJ2-1, the full variable domain reads EPEVTQTPSHQVTQMGQEVILRCVPISNHLYFYWYRQILGQKVEFLVSFYNNEISEKSEIFDDQFSVERPDGSNFTLKIRSTKLEDSAMYFCASSEQGGRQFFGPGTRLTVL.

This clonotype appeared a few times. The chain has TRBV12-3 or TRBV12-4 and TRBJ2-2; TRBD2 agrees at 9 bases. This CDR3 comprises 15 residues. The trim removed 3 bases at V and 7 bases at J, leaving 6 bases unmatched. The DNA of the CDR3 is TGTGCCAGCAGTTTCAGCGGGGGGATTGGCGGGGAGCTGTTTTTT. Protein: CASSFSGGIGGELFF.

The chain combines TRBV5-1 with TRBJ1-1, with D possibly being TRBD1 (6 bases). Trimming removed 4 bases from V and 0 bases from J, with 13 bases in between. Germline V CDR1 and CDR2: SGHRS, YFSETQ. This CDR3 contains 15 residues. The CDR3 loop is CASSPFGGLNTEAFF. Here the CDR3 DNA reads TGCGCCAGCAGCCCGTTTGGGGGGCTGAACACTGAAGCTTTCTTT. Using reference TRBV5-1 and TRBJ1-1 for the parts outside the CDR3, the full variable domain is KAGVTQTPRYLIKTRGQQVTLSCSPISGHRSVSWYQQTPGQGLQFLFEYFSETQRNKGNFPGRFSGRQFSNSRSEMNVSTLELGDSALYLCASSPFGGLNTEAFFGQGTRLTVV.

This clonotype was seen a handful of times. V usage is TRBV20-1 and J usage is TRBJ2-3, with unresolved D. The CDR3 has 13 amino acids. Germline V gene data show CDR1 as DFQATT and CDR2 as SNEGSKA (reference sequence). V was cut by 1 base and J by 1 base, with 6 bases left in between. The CDR3 DNA follows: TGCAGTGCTAGAGTGGATGGCACAGATACGCAGTATTTT. Translation gives CSARVDGTDTQYF.

This clonotype was counted many times. The V gene is TRBV9, the J gene TRBJ2-1; TRBD2 agrees at 10 bases. CDR1 SGDLS and CDR2 YYNGEE come from the germline V gene. The trim removed 4 bases at V and 2 bases at J, leaving 9 bases unmatched. The CDR3 is 17 residues long. The CDR3 here is CASSLSGGAQAYNEQFF. The CDR3 nucleotides are TGTGCCAGCAGCCTGAGCGGGGGGGCCCAGGCCTACAATGAGCAGTTCTTC.

This clonotype was found many times. This chain joins TRBV12-3 or TRBV12-4 and TRBJ2-7; TRBD1 matches 12 bases. The CDR3 contains 13 residues. Trimming at V came to 5 bases and at J to 10 bases, leaving 6 bases not matched to a gene. CDR3: CASSAGTGGEQYV. CDR3 DNA: TGTGCCAGCAGTGCCGGGACAGGGGGCGAACAGTACGTC.

This clonotype was observed many times. The chain combines TRBV12-3 or TRBV12-4 with TRBJ2-5; no firm D call. The V end was cut by 6 bases, the J end by 5 bases, with 13 bases between. The CDR3 has 13 residues. CDR3 region: CASSLLARETQYF. The CDR3 nucleotides are TGTGCCAGCAGCCTACTTGCTCGGGAGACCCAGTACTTC.

This clonotype has a handful of counts. The rearrangement links TRBV3-1 to TRBJ1-1, with D possibly TRBD1 on 5 matching bases. CDR1 is LGHDT and CDR2 is YNNKEL in the germline V gene (reference sequence). The CDR3 contains 16 residues. The V and J ends lost 0 bases and 3 bases respectively, with 14 bases between them. The CDR3 here is CASSQDPVGTDTEAFF. The CDR3 nucleotides read TGTGCCAGCAGCCAAGACCCGGTCGGGACCGACACTGAAGCTTTCTTT.

This clonotype has just a few counts. This chain uses TRBV28 with TRBJ1-2; D possibly corresponds to TRBD1 (5 bases). CDR3 size: 14 residues. The germline V gene encodes CDR1 MDHEN and CDR2 SYDVKM. V gave up 8 bases and J gave up 4 bases, with 17 bases separating them. As DNA, the CDR3 is TGTGCCAGCTCAGTCGGCGGACAAAGCTATGGCTACACCTTC. Amino acids: CASSVGGQSYGYTF.

A few counts support this clonotype. V is TRBV5-1 and J is TRBJ2-6, with D maybe TRBD2 (6 bases). Germline values: CDR1 SGHRS, CDR2 YFSETQ. The CDR3 is made up of 17 amino acids. The V end was cut by 5 bases, the J end by 0 bases, with 15 bases between. The DNA for the CDR3 is TGCGCCAGCAGTATAGGCGGGGCGAACTCTGGGGCCAACGTCCTGACTTTC. Its translation is CASSIGGANSGANVLTF.

This clonotype was counted only a few times. The chain is built from TRBV6-5 and TRBJ1-5, with 8 bases that match TRBD1. J was trimmed by 6 bases and V by 6 bases; bases with no gene match: 10. There are 15 residues in the CDR3. Germline V gene lookup returns CDR1 MNHEY and CDR2 SVGAGI. The CDR3 coding sequence is TGTGCCAGCAGGCGAGACAGGGGTCAGGGTCAGCCCCAGCATTTT. Translating it yields CASRRDRGQGQPQHF.

This clonotype was seen ten or more times. The V call is TRBV20-1, the J call TRBJ2-1, with 9 bases fitting TRBD1. Per the germline V gene, CDR1 is DFQATT and CDR2 is SNEGSKA (reference sequence). Trimming took 1 base from V and 7 from J; bases not matched to a gene: 14. The CDR3 has 17 residues. CDR3 nucleotides: TGCAGTGCTAGAGGTGGCGGACAGGGGACATCAATAAATGAGCAGTTCTTC. Residues: CSARGGGQGTSINEQFF.

The chain employs TRBV4-2 and TRBJ1-4, with D perhaps TRBD1 (6 bases). V was shortened by 4 bases and J by 8 bases, with 14 bases between the two germline ends. From germline, CDR1 is LGHNA and CDR2 YNFKEQ. The CDR3 has 14 amino acids. CDR3: CASSRNRAGEKLFF. The CDR3 nucleotides read TGTGCCAGCAGCCGCAACAGGGCGGGGGAAAAACTGTTTTTT.

V is TRBV6-2 or TRBV6-3 and J is TRBJ1-1; D is undetermined. Germline V lookup: CDR1 MNHEY, CDR2 SVGEGT. Trimming took off 2 bases at V and 1 base at J, with 8 bases between the two ends. The CDR3 extends over 14 amino acids. The CDR3: CASSYEGGNTEAFF. CDR3 bases: TGTGCCAGCAGTTACGAGGGAGGGAACACTGAAGCTTTCTTT.